The 32 T cell receptor beta chains below all came from one sample that was sequenced in a study of monozygotic twins with inflammatory bowel disease. TCRdb reprocessed the 5' RACE reads, keeping one entry per CDR3 protein, no DNA. The ten top clones account for over 5.5%, within a sample of some 300,000 distinct CDR3 sequences. Source material: blood. The receptors stem from a human donor with ulcerative colitis or Crohn's disease, or a healthy co-twin of an affected twin (not recorded which).

This sequence joins TRBV6-5 and TRBJ2-3; TCRdb proposes TRBD2, but this gene call is untestable without DNA. Looked up from germline, CDR1 is MNHEY and CDR2 is SVGAGI. CDR3 length: 19 amino acids. CDR3 in amino acids: CASSYSSVGRGKSRGTQYF.

The chain is built from TRBV7-2 and TRBJ1-5. Germline values: CDR1 SGHTA, CDR2 FQGNSA. The length of the CDR3 is 14 residues. Here the CDR3 reads CASSAGGDNGPQHF.

The chain employs TRBV7-2 and TRBJ2-7; TCRdb reports TRBD1, a call that lacks DNA to check it against. This CDR3 region has 15 residues. CDR1 and CDR2 (germline): SGHTA, FQGNSA. CDR3 in amino acids: CASTPVVGQGYEQYF.

The chain has TRBV6-5 and TRBJ2-7; TCRdb selects TRBD1, and the lack of DNA leaves this call unchecked. Germline V lookup: CDR1 MNHEY, CDR2 SVGAGI. CDR3 length: 18 residues. The CDR3 here is CASSYSILGTGSIYEQYF.

V is TRBV27 and J is TRBJ2-5. Germline CDR1 and CDR2: MNHEY and SMNVEV (reference sequence). The CDR3 is made up of 13 amino acids. Here the CDR3 reads CASSLSGWETQYF.

The gene calls are TRBV20-1 and TRBJ1-5; TCRdb gives TRBD1 as the D gene, but with no DNA this cannot be confirmed. Germline assignment: CDR1 DFQATT and CDR2 SNEGSKA (reference sequence). This CDR3 spans 15 amino acids. The CDR3 loop is CSAAGTGDSNQPQHF.

V usage is TRBV12-3 or TRBV12-4 and J usage is TRBJ2-6. This CDR3 has 15 amino acids. The chain's CDR3 is CASRHLSSGANVLTF.

This chain uses TRBV20-1 with TRBJ1-1; TCRdb indicates TRBD1, and absent DNA this call remains unverified. The CDR3 sequence is 15 residues long. The germline CDR1 and CDR2 sequences are DFQATT and SNEGSKA (reference sequence). CDR3 protein: CSASDRGGMNTEAFF.

V is TRBV7-3 and J is TRBJ1-1; there is no DNA to check the TCRdb D call of TRBD1. CDR1 and CDR2 from the germline V gene are SGHTA and FQGTGA. This CDR3 comprises 15 residues. CDR3 protein: CASSLYGVGDTEAFF.

This sequence joins TRBV6-5 and TRBJ2-4; without DNA, the TCRdb call of TRBD2 cannot be checked. The CDR3 runs to 15 residues. Germline V gives CDR1 MNHEY, CDR2 SVGAGI. This CDR3 reads CASSYSQALSNIQYF.

The V and J genes are TRBV7-2 and TRBJ2-7; without DNA, the TCRdb call of TRBD1 cannot be checked. The CDR3 length is 16 residues. Germline V CDR1 and CDR2: SGHTA, FQGNSA. The CDR3 is CASSSSSAGGSYEQYF.

The chain links TRBV9 to TRBJ2-7; TCRdb names TRBD1, which stays unverified in the absence of DNA. The germline V gene has CDR1 SGDLS and CDR2 YYNGEE. CDR3 length: 16 residues. This CDR3 reads CASSRSIRGTTYEQYF.

CDR3 amino acids: CASSKGLAGGSETQYF. The chain links TRBV21-1 to TRBJ2-5; the TRBD2 assignment by TCRdb is unverifiable without DNA. TRBV21-1 is classified as a pseudogene. The CDR3 covers 16 residues.

This chain uses TRBV13 with TRBJ1-5; TCRdb proposes TRBD1, but this gene call is untestable without DNA. Germline values: CDR1 PRHDT, CDR2 FYEKMQ (reference sequence). The length of the CDR3 is 17 residues. This CDR3 is CASTVPGQGFSNQPQHF.

The chain is built from TRBV14 and TRBJ2-3; with no DNA, the TCRdb D assignment of TRBD2 cannot be verified. This CDR3 contains 14 residues. Germline CDR1 SGHDN, CDR2 FVKESK. CDR3 amino acids: CASSQWGLEGTQYF.

V gene TRBV29-1 combines with J gene TRBJ2-7; TCRdb's assignment of TRBD2 cannot be checked, as there is no DNA. The CDR3 runs to 15 residues. Germline V gives CDR1 SQVTM, CDR2 ANQGSEA. CDR3 protein: CSVEGTSGSSYEQYF.

The CDR3 loop is CASSGPGRKETQYF. The rearrangement links TRBV7-9 to TRBJ2-5; TCRdb's D gene call, TRBD1, goes unchecked for lack of DNA. The CDR3 is 14 residues long. CDR1 and CDR2 from the germline V gene are SEHNR and FQNEAQ (reference sequence). Filled out from reference TRBV7-9 and TRBJ2-5, the complete variable domain reads DTGVSQNPRHKITKRGQNVTFRCDPISEHNRLYWYRQTLGQGPEFLTYFQNEAQLEKSRLLSDRFSAERPKGSFSTLEIQRTEQGDSAMYLCASSGPGRKETQYFGPGTRLLVL.

The rearrangement joins TRBV24-1 to TRBJ2-2. CDR1 is KGHDR and CDR2 is SFDVKD in the germline V gene. This CDR3 has 13 residues. The CDR3 protein is CATSVRTTGELFF.

The chain uses TRBV5-1 and TRBJ2-5; lacking DNA, the TRBD1 call made by TCRdb goes unchecked. CDR3 length: 15 residues. Germline values: CDR1 SGHRS, CDR2 YFSETQ. CDR3 residues: CASSRGQGAGETQYF.

CDR3: CASSLRVNTGELFF. The V gene is TRBV11-2, the J gene TRBJ2-2. This CDR3 contains 14 residues. Germline V lookup: CDR1 SGHAT, CDR2 FQNNGV.

The chain carries TRBV7-9 and TRBJ2-5; TCRdb calls TRBD1, which cannot be checked without DNA. The CDR3 extends over 16 amino acids. Germline lookup yields CDR1 SEHNR and CDR2 FQNEAQ (reference sequence). The CDR3 is CASSRQGPRGQETQYF.

The rearrangement uses TRBV7-3 and TRBJ2-2; TCRdb reports TRBD1, a call that lacks DNA to check it against. The CDR3 is 14 amino acids. Germline-derived CDR1 and CDR2 are SGHTA and FQGTGA. The CDR3 sequence: CASSTGQGSGELFF. Supplemented by reference TRBV7-3 and TRBJ2-2, the full variable domain reads GAGVSQTPSNKVTEKGKYVELRCDPISGHTALYWYRQSLGQGPEFLIYFQGTGAADDSGLPNDRFFAVRPEGSVSTLKIQRTERGDSAVYLCASSTGQGSGELFFGEGSRLTVL.

The rearrangement joins TRBV27 to TRBJ2-2. Germline V lookup: CDR1 MNHEY, CDR2 SMNVEV (reference sequence). The CDR3 extends over 15 amino acids. This CDR3 reads CASTPEYEITGELFF.

The gene calls are TRBV5-4 and TRBJ2-7; TCRdb's D call of TRBD1 is untestable without DNA. CDR1 is SGHNT and CDR2 is YYREEE in the germline V gene (reference sequence). This CDR3 contains 17 residues. CDR3 loop: CASSLGAPGGPSYEQYF.

The chain carries TRBV20-1 and TRBJ2-7; TCRdb's D call, TRBD2, is unchecked because there is no DNA. CDR3 length: 15 residues. Germline V gives CDR1 DFQATT, CDR2 SNEGSKA (reference sequence). The chain's CDR3 is CSAVAGLAGAGEQYF.

The rearrangement links TRBV15 to TRBJ1-3; absent DNA, TCRdb's TRBD1 call cannot be checked. Germline V lookup: CDR1 LNHNV, CDR2 YYDKDF (reference sequence). The CDR3 sequence is 15 residues long. The CDR3 spells CATSSGQGKGNTIYF.

J is TRBJ2-3 and V is TRBV5-1; the TRBD1 assignment by TCRdb is unverifiable without DNA. Germline V CDR1 and CDR2: SGHRS, YFSETQ. The CDR3 extends over 14 amino acids. The CDR3 spells CASSPGSPTDTQYF.

This chain uses TRBV18 with TRBJ2-7. Germline V gene data show CDR1 as KGHSH and CDR2 as LQKENI. The CDR3 runs to 15 residues. The CDR3 spells CASSPSVLDGYEQYF.

V usage is TRBV12-3 or TRBV12-4 and J usage is TRBJ2-3. CDR3 length: 11 amino acids. CDR3 residues: CASTKTDTQYF.

The CDR3 protein is CASSDEYRRTGSTNYEQYF. The V and J genes are TRBV7-8 and TRBJ2-7; the D call of TRBD1 rests on TCRdb alone, since no DNA is present to check it. The V gene's germline CDR1 is SGHVS and CDR2 FQNEAQ. CDR3 length equals 19 residues.

The V gene is TRBV6-1, the J gene TRBJ2-7; TCRdb outputs TRBD2, but without DNA this stays unchecked. The CDR3 totals 15 residues. Per the germline V gene, CDR1 is MNHNS and CDR2 is SASEGT. The CDR3 sequence is CASSAPGLAYYEQYF.

The genes are TRBV10-3 and TRBJ2-1. Germline CDR1 reads ENHRY; CDR2 reads SYGVKD. CDR3 length: 17 amino acids. CDR3 sequence: CAISEPVGGETYNEQFF.